These T cell receptor beta chains were read from a single sample in a study of T cell responses to AZD1222 COVID-19 vaccine. The assay was immunoSEQ multiplex PCR, and TCRdb's table has in-frame clones only and misses some. The sample shows over 150,000 clones, roughly 90% of them seen only once. Here the sequenced sample was peripheral blood, taken on day 0 of AZD1222 vaccination. The receptors come from an adult in good health. The CDR3 runs from the conserved cysteine through the conserved F or W. D genes are given only for firm matches. The size field is filled for only some rows; it gives once, few, many or a size class.

clone_size	cdr3_length	v_call	j_call	d_call	cdr3_aa	cdr3_nt
-	12	TRBV4-1	TRBJ2-4	-	CASSLLGAVQYF	TGCGCCAGCAGCCTTCTGGGGGCTGTTCAGTACTTC
-	15	TRBV7-3	TRBJ2-1	TRBD2	CASSLLAGEYNEQFF	TGTGCCAGCAGCTTACTAGCGGGAGAGTACAATGAGCAGTTCTTC
-	15	TRBV9	TRBJ1-2	TRBD1	CASSGGTAWEGGYTF	TGTGCCAGCAGCGGGGGGACAGCGTGGGAGGGTGGCTACACCTTC
-	12	TRBV28	TRBJ2-5	-	CASSPRWGTQYF	TGTGCCAGCAGTCCGCGCTGGGGGACCCAGTACTTC
-	15	TRBV10-3	TRBJ1-1	-	CAIRDPTKQGTEAFF	TGTGCCATCAGAGACCCCACGAAGCAGGGCACTGAAGCTTTCTTT
once	14	TRBV5-4	TRBJ1-3	-	CASSSAVSGNTIYF	TGTGCCAGCAGCTCCGCAGTCTCTGGAAACACCATATATTTT
-	14	TRBV5-6	TRBJ2-3	-	CASKRQDGTDTQYF	TGTGCCAGCAAAAGACAGGATGGAACAGATACGCAGTATTTT
-	13	TRBV2	TRBJ1-6	TRBD1	CASRDREDSPLHF	TGTGCCAGTAGGGACAGGGAGGATTCACCCCTCCACTTT
-	13	TRBV10-1	TRBJ1-1	-	CASSESGARYAFF	TGCGCCAGCAGTGAGTCAGGGGCCCGTTACGCTTTCTTT
-	13	TRBV9	TRBJ1-2	-	CASSVVWNYGYTF	TGTGCCAGCAGCGTAGTCTGGAACTATGGCTACACCTTC
-	12	TRBV11-2	TRBJ1-4	-	CASSLVFEKLFF	TGTGCCAGCAGCTTAGTATTTGAAAAACTGTTTTTT
-	15	TRBV6-6	TRBJ1-2	-	CASSYLTAEVRGYTF	TGTGCCAGCAGTTACCTTACCGCGGAGGTACGAGGCTACACCTTC
-	14	TRBV7-2	TRBJ2-2	-	CASSFGHNTGELFF	TGTGCCAGCAGCTTCGGACACAACACCGGGGAGCTGTTTTTT
-	18	TRBV11-2	TRBJ2-2	-	CASSPRQLTPLNTGELFF	TGTGCCAGCAGCCCGAGGCAGTTGACTCCCCTGAACACCGGGGAGCTGTTTTTT
-	13	TRBV12-3/TRBV12-4	TRBJ1-1	-	CASSFGRYTEAFF	TGTGCCAGCAGTTTTGGACGGTACACTGAAGCTTTCTTT
-	14	TRBV5-1	TRBJ2-3	-	CASSLGSGLDTQYF	TGCGCCAGCAGCTTGGGGTCGGGACTAGATACGCAGTATTTT
-	17	TRBV3-1/TRBV3-2	TRBJ2-7	-	CASSQGGGGISSYEQYF	TGTGCCAGCAGCCAAGGGGGGGGCGGGATCAGCTCCTACGAGCAGTACTTC
-	14	TRBV6-6	TRBJ1-3	TRBD1	CASRRTGGINTIYF	TGTGCCAGCCGAAGGACAGGGGGCATAAACACCATATATTTT
-	15	TRBV2	TRBJ2-7	TRBD2	CASSGLRTSGYEQYF	TGTGCCAGCAGTGGACTGAGGACTAGCGGCTACGAGCAGTACTTC
-	13	TRBV5-6	TRBJ1-5	-	CASSLNPDRPQHF	TGTGCCAGCAGCTTGAACCCGGATCGGCCCCAGCATTTT
-	15	TRBV7-9	TRBJ2-3	TRBD1	CASSIGTGWTDTQYF	TGTGCCAGCAGCATCGGGACAGGGTGGACAGATACGCAGTATTTT
-	15	TRBV10-3	TRBJ2-2	-	CAISGGLYNTGELFF	TGTGCCATCAGCGGGGGACTTTACAACACCGGGGAGCTGTTTTTT
-	15	TRBV19	TRBJ1-5	-	CASSGGGFGNQPQHF	TGTGCCAGTAGTGGGGGAGGGTTCGGCAATCAGCCCCAGCATTTT
-	10	TRBV2	TRBJ1-1	-	CAGALTTAFF	TGTGCCGGAGCCCTGACAACGGCTTTCTTT
-	15	TRBV11-1	TRBJ1-2	-	CASSPRGVTTLGYTF	TGTGCCAGCAGCCCCAGGGGAGTGACCACCCTTGGCTACACCTTC
-	15	TRBV6-5	TRBJ2-2	-	CASSYSTVNTGELFF	TGTGCCAGCAGTTACTCTACGGTAAACACCGGGGAGCTGTTTTTT
-	12	TRBV5-5	TRBJ1-5	-	CASSSPNQPQHF	TGTGCCAGCAGCTCACCGAATCAGCCCCAGCATTTT
-	14	TRBV19	TRBJ2-3	-	CASSNAWGTDTQYF	TGTGCCAGTAGTAACGCGTGGGGGACAGATACGCAGTATTTT
once	14	TRBV11-3	TRBJ2-3	-	CASSPRGLTDTQYF	TGTGCCAGCAGCCCCCGGGGGCTAACAGATACGCAGTATTTT
-	14	TRBV7-9	TRBJ2-2	-	CASSFVGKAGELFF	TGTGCCAGCAGCTTTGTGGGGAAAGCCGGGGAGCTGTTTTTT
-	14	TRBV5-4	TRBJ1-2	TRBD1	CATRGGQINYGYTF	TGTGCCACTCGGGGGGGACAGATAAACTATGGCTACACCTTC
-	15	TRBV28	TRBJ2-7	TRBD1	CASSLPGQAAYEQYF	TGTGCCAGCAGCCTCCCGGGACAGGCTGCCTACGAGCAGTACTTC
once	14	TRBV2	TRBJ2-3	-	CASMGRQSTDTQYF	TGTGCCAGCATGGGCAGGCAAAGCACAGATACGCAGTATTTT
-	16	TRBV2	TRBJ1-4	-	CASSELGLGQYEKLFF	TGTGCCAGCAGTGAATTAGGGTTGGGGCAATATGAAAAACTGTTTTTT
-	15	TRBV5-1	TRBJ2-1	TRBD2	CASSFTSGGLYEQFF	TGCGCCAGCAGCTTTACTAGCGGAGGTCTTTATGAGCAGTTCTTC
-	14	TRBV5-1	TRBJ2-3	TRBD2	CASSLAGGPDTQYF	TGCGCCAGCAGCTTGGCGGGAGGGCCGGATACGCAGTATTTT
-	15	TRBV19	TRBJ1-5	TRBD1	CASSIRTGGNQPQHF	TGTGCCAGTAGTATTCGGACAGGGGGTAATCAGCCCCAGCATTTT